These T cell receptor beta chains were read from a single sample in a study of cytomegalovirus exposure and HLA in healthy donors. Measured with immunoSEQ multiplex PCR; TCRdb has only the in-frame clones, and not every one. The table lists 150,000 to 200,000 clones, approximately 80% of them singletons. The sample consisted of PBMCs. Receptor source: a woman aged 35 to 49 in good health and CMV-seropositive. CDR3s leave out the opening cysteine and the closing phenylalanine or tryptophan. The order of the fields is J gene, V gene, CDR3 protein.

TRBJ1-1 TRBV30 AGDRGPTEAF
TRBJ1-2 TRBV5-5 ASSLRQGIGYGYT
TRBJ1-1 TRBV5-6 ASSLSDRGRKAF
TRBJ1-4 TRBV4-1 ASSQDGPPQGSWEKLF
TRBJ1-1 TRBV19 ASRLRDTNTEAF
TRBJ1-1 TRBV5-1 ASSTTSDRARAF
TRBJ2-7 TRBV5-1 ASSSGTSGREYEQY
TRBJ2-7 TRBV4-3 ASSYERVDPLEQY
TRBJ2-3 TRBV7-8 ASSLAGLATDTQY
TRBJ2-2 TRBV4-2 ASSQERSGHGAGELF
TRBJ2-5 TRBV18 ASSGSPDQETQY
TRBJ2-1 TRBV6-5 ASSRTDYNEQF
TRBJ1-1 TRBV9 ASSQGYVARERNTEAF
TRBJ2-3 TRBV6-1 ASHTSGGAVDTQY
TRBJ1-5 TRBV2 ASSAGGPRQPQH
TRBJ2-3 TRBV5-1 ASSPKAGEIDTQY
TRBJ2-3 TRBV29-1 SAFWDFSDTQY
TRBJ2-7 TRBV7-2 ASSSSLVGGGAHYEQY
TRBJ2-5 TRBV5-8 ASSRGLAGGPRSETQY
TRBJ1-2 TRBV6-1 ASSVSGTAATYGYT
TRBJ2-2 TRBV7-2 ASSVWFSTGNTGELF
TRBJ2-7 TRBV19 ASSIRGRDYGQY
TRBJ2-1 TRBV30 AWSVKMGSLGDNEQF
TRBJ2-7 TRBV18 ASSPRGQGLYEQY
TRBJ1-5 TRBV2 ASSRDRGQPQH
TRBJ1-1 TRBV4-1 ASSQDYRVERTEAF
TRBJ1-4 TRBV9 ASSPPGTGNEKLF
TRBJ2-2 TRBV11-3 ASSLVGGVTGELF
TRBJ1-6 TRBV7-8 ASSLVRTGGRMDSPLH
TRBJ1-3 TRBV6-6 ATGTGNTIY
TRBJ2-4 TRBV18 ASSPTPGGGEGY
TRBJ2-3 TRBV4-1 ASSQVGLAGGPNTQY
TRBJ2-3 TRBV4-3 ASSQYSSLARDTQY
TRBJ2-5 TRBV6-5 ASSSAVLSIQETQY
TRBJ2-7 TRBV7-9 ASSSKSGGADY
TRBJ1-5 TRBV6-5 ASSLDRGLGQPQH
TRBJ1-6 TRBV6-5 AISEGRPPLH
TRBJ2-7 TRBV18 ASSYRLADSYEQY
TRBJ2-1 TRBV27 ASSLRGLAGENEQF
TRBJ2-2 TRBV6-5 ASSSSGDRPLGELF
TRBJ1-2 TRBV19 ASSIGPVYT
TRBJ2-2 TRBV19 ASSPRSGMGTGELF
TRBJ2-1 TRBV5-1 ASSLTSGVDEQF
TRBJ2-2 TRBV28 ASGGPGQGRTGELF
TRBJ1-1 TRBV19 ASSGGRGFTEAF
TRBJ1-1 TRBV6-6 ASSSSQTGGGTEAF
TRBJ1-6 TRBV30 AGSPRDRDRGNSPLH
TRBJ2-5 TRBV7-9 ASSPGDTETQY
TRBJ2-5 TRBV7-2 ASSTRLAGAREQY